This T cell receptor (beta chain) was documented in a study of long-term antiretroviral therapy in people with HIV. The libraries were made with immunoSEQ v3.0 at survey level. Sequencing used immunoSEQ multiplex PCR; TCRdb keeps in-frame clones, though not all of them. The sample has approximately 35,000 clones; 79% are singletons. Germline V gene sequence: CDR1 SGHNT, CDR2 YENEEA. This CDR3 contains 14 residues. Trimming took 1 base from V and 5 from J, leaving 11 bases between them. This TCR derives from a man younger than 35 with HIV. This chain links TRBV11-3 with TRBJ2-5, with D uncertain. This specimen was unsorted PBMCs, taken 1.9 years after starting antiretroviral therapy. The CDR3 protein is CASSLGRSSETQYF. DNA for the CDR3: TGTGCCAGCAGCTTAGGTCGCTCATCTGAGACCCAGTACTTC.